Listed below are T cell receptor beta chains from one sample, sequenced in a study of blood T cells in healthy people across ages. TCRdb re-called the 5' RACE reads through MiXCR, storing one row per CDR3 protein. The table includes 600,000 to 1,000,000 distinct CDR3 sequences, approximately 25% detected once. The data also belong to a second study, concerning T cells of mothers and their children.

Material for sequencing was blood. The receptors stem from a boy aged 10-17 years in good health. CDR3s include the opening cysteine and the closing phenylalanine or tryptophan. Fields, in order: V gene, clone size, D gene, J gene, CDR3 DNA, CDR3 protein. A D gene is named only where the DNA matches it firmly. Clone size appears in some rows only: once, few, many, or a class for an expanded clone.

V gene: TRBV28; clone size: .; D gene: .; J gene: TRBJ1-5; CDR3 DNA: TGTGCCAGCAGCCTGACAGTCACAATCCAGCCCCAGCATTTT; CDR3 protein: CASSLTVTIQPQHF
V gene: TRBV15; clone size: .; D gene: .; J gene: TRBJ2-6; CDR3 DNA: TGTGCCACCAGCAGAGTGTCCCCTGGGGCCAACGTCCTGACTTTC; CDR3 protein: CATSRVSPGANVLTF
V gene: TRBV12-3/TRBV12-4; clone size: .; D gene: TRBD1; J gene: TRBJ2-3; CDR3 DNA: TGTGCCAGCAGTTCCCCAGAAGGTAGCAGGGGGCGTGGAGATACGCAGTATTTT; CDR3 protein: CASSSPEGSRGRGDTQYF
V gene: TRBV20-1; clone size: .; D gene: .; J gene: TRBJ1-1; CDR3 DNA: TGCAGTGCTAGAGATGTGACAGAGAACACTGAAGCTTTCTTT; CDR3 protein: CSARDVTENTEAFF
V gene: TRBV20-1; clone size: .; D gene: .; J gene: TRBJ2-3; CDR3 DNA: TGCAGTGCTGGGACACCCAAGACGCAGTATTTT; CDR3 protein: CSAGTPKTQYF
V gene: TRBV4-2; clone size: .; D gene: .; J gene: TRBJ2-7; CDR3 DNA: TGTGCCACCAGAGATTCTGACGACGGGGAGTACGAGCAGTACTTC; CDR3 protein: CATRDSDDGEYEQYF
V gene: TRBV4-3; clone size: .; D gene: TRBD2; J gene: TRBJ2-7; CDR3 DNA: TGCGCCAGCAGCCAAGAGCTGGGGGGGTACTCTAGGACCTACGAGCAGTACTTC; CDR3 protein: CASSQELGGYSRTYEQYF
V gene: TRBV2; clone size: few; D gene: .; J gene: TRBJ2-7; CDR3 DNA: TGTGCCAGCAGTAACACGTTGTACGAGCAGTACTTC; CDR3 protein: CASSNTLYEQYF
V gene: TRBV9; clone size: .; D gene: .; J gene: TRBJ2-5; CDR3 DNA: TGTGCCAGCAGCGTAGCTTTCGGGGAGACCCAGTACTTC; CDR3 protein: CASSVAFGETQYF
V gene: TRBV6-5; clone size: .; D gene: TRBD2; J gene: TRBJ2-5; CDR3 DNA: TGTGCCAGCAGTTATCTAGCGGGGGGAGCCCAAGAGACCCAGTACTTC; CDR3 protein: CASSYLAGGAQETQYF
V gene: TRBV15; clone size: few; D gene: .; J gene: TRBJ2-3; CDR3 DNA: TGTGCCACCAGCGGATCTAACACGCATACGCAGTATTTT; CDR3 protein: CATSGSNTHTQYF
V gene: TRBV29-1; clone size: .; D gene: TRBD2; J gene: TRBJ2-5; CDR3 DNA: TGCAGCGTTGTTAGCGGGGCAGGGGAGACCCAGTACTTC; CDR3 protein: CSVVSGAGETQYF
V gene: TRBV7-9; clone size: .; D gene: TRBD1; J gene: TRBJ2-7; CDR3 DNA: TGTGCCAGCAGACTAACGACAGGGGATGAGCAGTACTTC; CDR3 protein: CASRLTTGDEQYF
V gene: TRBV30; clone size: few; D gene: TRBD2; J gene: TRBJ2-7; CDR3 DNA: TGTGCCTGGAGCGGGATTGGCGGGGGGTCCCTCTACGAGCAGTACTTC; CDR3 protein: CAWSGIGGGSLYEQYF
V gene: TRBV4-3; clone size: .; D gene: .; J gene: TRBJ1-1; CDR3 DNA: TGCGCCAGCAGCCCCTCCACCCCGGGTCCCACTGAAGCTTTCTTT; CDR3 protein: CASSPSTPGPTEAFF
V gene: TRBV7-2; clone size: .; D gene: TRBD1; J gene: TRBJ2-4; CDR3 DNA: TGTGCCAGCGGCACGACAGGGGCCTGGGCCAAAAACATTCAGTACTTC; CDR3 protein: CASGTTGAWAKNIQYF
V gene: TRBV14; clone size: few; D gene: .; J gene: TRBJ2-7; CDR3 DNA: TGTGCCAGCAGCCAAGTGTGGGGCTACGAGCAGTACTTC; CDR3 protein: CASSQVWGYEQYF
V gene: TRBV5-4; clone size: .; D gene: .; J gene: TRBJ2-1; CDR3 DNA: TGTGCCAGCAGCCCTACTCCGGGGGGCCACAATGAGCAGTTCTTC; CDR3 protein: CASSPTPGGHNEQFF
V gene: TRBV4-1; clone size: few; D gene: .; J gene: TRBJ2-1; CDR3 DNA: TGCGCCAGCAGCCAAGGTTTTCGCCATGAGCAGTTCTTC; CDR3 protein: CASSQGFRHEQFF
V gene: TRBV7-2; clone size: .; D gene: .; J gene: TRBJ2-5; CDR3 DNA: TGTGCCAGCAGCTTAGACACCGGGCCCCGAGTGGAGACCCAGTACTTC; CDR3 protein: CASSLDTGPRVETQYF
V gene: TRBV13; clone size: few; D gene: .; J gene: TRBJ2-5; CDR3 DNA: TGTGCCAGCAGCATATACGGGGAGACCCAGTGCTTC; CDR3 protein: CASSIYGETQCF
V gene: TRBV4-2; clone size: many; D gene: .; J gene: TRBJ2-6; CDR3 DNA: TGTGCCAGCAGCCAAAACAGGGAAGGGGCCAACGTCCTGACTTTC; CDR3 protein: CASSQNREGANVLTF
V gene: TRBV12-3/TRBV12-4; clone size: once; D gene: .; J gene: TRBJ2-3; CDR3 DNA: TGTGCCAGCAGTTTTGCGACGAGGGGAGATACGCAGTATTTT; CDR3 protein: CASSFATRGDTQYF
V gene: TRBV12-3/TRBV12-4; clone size: few; D gene: .; J gene: TRBJ1-4; CDR3 DNA: TGTGCCAGCAGTTTAGCAGTCGGCCCTAATGAAAAACTGTTTTTT; CDR3 protein: CASSLAVGPNEKLFF
V gene: TRBV9; clone size: few; D gene: .; J gene: TRBJ2-5; CDR3 DNA: TGTGCCAGCAGCGTAGAAGGATTACAAGAGACCCAGTACTTC; CDR3 protein: CASSVEGLQETQYF
V gene: TRBV6-6; clone size: once; D gene: .; J gene: TRBJ1-2; CDR3 DNA: TGTGCCAGCAGTTCGCTGGGACTCCGAGGCGGCTACACCTTC; CDR3 protein: CASSSLGLRGGYTF
V gene: TRBV12-3/TRBV12-4; clone size: few; D gene: TRBD2; J gene: TRBJ2-5; CDR3 DNA: TGTGCCAGCAGTTTATCGCCGGGACTAGAAGAAGAGACCCAGTACTTC; CDR3 protein: CASSLSPGLEEETQYF
V gene: TRBV28; clone size: .; D gene: .; J gene: TRBJ2-1; CDR3 DNA: TGTGCCAGCAGTCCGCGACCAACCTCCTACAATGAGCAGTTCTTC; CDR3 protein: CASSPRPTSYNEQFF